Listed here are 4 T cell receptor beta chains from one sample, sequenced in a study of CXCR3-negative and CXCR3-positive naive CD8 T cells. The method, 5' RACE with UMI labels, was used to prepare the TRB cDNA libraries. TCRdb re-called the 5' RACE reads and catalogs CDR3 proteins one per entry, DNA excluded. The sample table includes just under 90,000 distinct CDR3 sequences. These receptors' antigens are unknown. Notes on the study in general: Comparison of naive cells showed more hydrophobic TRB CDR3s in CXCR3-positive than in CXCR3-negative naive cells.

The material sequenced was naive CXCR3+ CD8+ T cells from blood. Documented subset: CD45RO-CCR7+CD27+CD95- naive CD8+ T cells expressing CXCR3 (TNR3+). The receptors were gathered from a human donor in good health. Some clones in this sample may be carry-over from other donors' samples.

The rearrangement joins TRBV25-1 to TRBJ2-7; TCRdb names TRBD2, which stays unverified in the absence of DNA. Looked up from germline, CDR1 is MGHDK and CDR2 is SYGVNS. This CDR3 has 13 amino acids. CDR3 sequence reads: CASSWQGGNEQYF.

This chain joins TRBV7-9 and TRBJ2-5; TCRdb's assignment of TRBD1 cannot be checked, as there is no DNA. From germline, CDR1 is SEHNR and CDR2 FQNEAQ (reference sequence). This CDR3 is 16 amino acids long. CDR3 loop: CASSMTRDSYQETQYF.

The J gene is TRBJ1-5, the V gene TRBV6-6; the TRBD1 assignment by TCRdb is unverifiable without DNA. Per the germline V gene, CDR1 is MNHNY and CDR2 is SVGAGI (reference sequence). This CDR3 region has 15 residues. The CDR3 sequence is CASSYLTGYDQPQHF.

V is TRBV12-3 or TRBV12-4 and J is TRBJ1-2. CDR3 length equals 11 residues. Here the CDR3 reads CASSFGSGYTF.